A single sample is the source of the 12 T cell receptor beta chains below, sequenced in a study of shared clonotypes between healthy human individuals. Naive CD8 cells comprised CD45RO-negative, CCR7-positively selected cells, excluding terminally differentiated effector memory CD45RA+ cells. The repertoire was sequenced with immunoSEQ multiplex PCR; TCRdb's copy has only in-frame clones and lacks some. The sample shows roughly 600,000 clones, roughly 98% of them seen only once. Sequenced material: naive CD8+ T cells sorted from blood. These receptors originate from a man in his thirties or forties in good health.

The DNA of the CDR3 is TGTGCCAGCAGTCCCGGGGGACACGGCGAGCAGTACTTC. Translation gives CASSPGGHGEQYF. V usage is TRBV25-1 and J usage is TRBJ2-7; D is perhaps TRBD1 or TRBD2 (6 bases each). CDR3 length: 13 residues. Trimming took 5 bases from V and 6 from J, leaving 14 bases between them. Germline V CDR1 and CDR2: MGHDK, SYGVNS.

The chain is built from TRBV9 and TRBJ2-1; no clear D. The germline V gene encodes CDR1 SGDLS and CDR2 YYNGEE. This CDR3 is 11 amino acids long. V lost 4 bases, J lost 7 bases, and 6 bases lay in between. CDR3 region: CASSTLNEQFF. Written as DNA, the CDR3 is TGTGCCAGCAGCACCCTAAATGAGCAGTTCTTC.

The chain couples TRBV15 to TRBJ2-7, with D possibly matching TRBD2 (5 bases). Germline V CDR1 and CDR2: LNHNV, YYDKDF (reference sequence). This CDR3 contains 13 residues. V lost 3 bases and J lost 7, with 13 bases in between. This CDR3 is CATSSLAPLEQYF. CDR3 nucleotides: TGTGCCACCAGCAGTCTAGCCCCCCTGGAGCAGTACTTC. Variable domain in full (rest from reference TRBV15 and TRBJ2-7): DAMVIQNPRYQVTQFGKPVTLSCSQTLNHNVMYWYQQKSSQAPKLLFHYYDKDFNNEADTPDNFQSRRPNTSFCFLDIRSPGLGDTAMYLCATSSLAPLEQYFGPGTRLTVT.

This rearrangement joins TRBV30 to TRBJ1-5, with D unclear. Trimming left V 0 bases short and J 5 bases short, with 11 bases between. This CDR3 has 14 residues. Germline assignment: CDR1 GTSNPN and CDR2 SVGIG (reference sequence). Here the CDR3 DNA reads TGTGCCTGGAGTGTACTGGCGGCCGATCAGCCCCAGCATTTT. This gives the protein CAWSVLAADQPQHF.

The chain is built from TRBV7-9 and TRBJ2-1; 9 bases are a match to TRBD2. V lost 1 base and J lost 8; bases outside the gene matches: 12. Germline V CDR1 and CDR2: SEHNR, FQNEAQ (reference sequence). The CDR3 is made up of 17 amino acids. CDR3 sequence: CASSLVSSGILGDEQFF. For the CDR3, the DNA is TGTGCCAGCAGCTTAGTTTCTAGCGGGATCTTAGGGGATGAGCAGTTCTTC. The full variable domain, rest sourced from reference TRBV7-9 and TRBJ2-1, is DTGVSQNPRHKITKRGQNVTFRCDPISEHNRLYWYRQTLGQGPEFLTYFQNEAQLEKSRLLSDRFSAERPKGSFSTLEIQRTEQGDSAMYLCASSLVSSGILGDEQFFGPGTRLTVL.

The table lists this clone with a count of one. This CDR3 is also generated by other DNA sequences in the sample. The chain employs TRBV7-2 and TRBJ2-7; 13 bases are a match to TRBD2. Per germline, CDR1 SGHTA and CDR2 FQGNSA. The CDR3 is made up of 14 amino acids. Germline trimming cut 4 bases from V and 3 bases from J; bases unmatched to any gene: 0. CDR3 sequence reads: CASSWTSGSYEQYF. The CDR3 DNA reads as TGTGCCAGCAGCTGGACTAGCGGGAGCTACGAGCAGTACTTC.

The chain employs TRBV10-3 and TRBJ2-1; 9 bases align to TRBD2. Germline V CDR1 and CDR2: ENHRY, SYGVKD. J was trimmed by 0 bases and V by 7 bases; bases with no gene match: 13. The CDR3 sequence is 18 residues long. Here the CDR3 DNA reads TGTGCCATCACGGGAAGAGCGGGAGGAATAAGCTCCTACAATGAGCAGTTCTTC. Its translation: CAITGRAGGISSYNEQFF.

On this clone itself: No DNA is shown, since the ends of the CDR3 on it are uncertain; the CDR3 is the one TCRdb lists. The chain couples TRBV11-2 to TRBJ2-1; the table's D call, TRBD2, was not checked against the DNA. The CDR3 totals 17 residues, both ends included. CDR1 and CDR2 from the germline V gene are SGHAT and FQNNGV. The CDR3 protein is CASSLFGEGMSYNEQFF.

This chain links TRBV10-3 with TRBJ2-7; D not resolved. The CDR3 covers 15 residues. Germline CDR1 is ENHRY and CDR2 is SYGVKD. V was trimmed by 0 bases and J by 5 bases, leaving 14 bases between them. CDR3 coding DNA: TGTGCCATCAGTGAGTCACTATTAGGGATCGACGAGCAGTACTTC. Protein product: CAISESLLGIDEQYF.

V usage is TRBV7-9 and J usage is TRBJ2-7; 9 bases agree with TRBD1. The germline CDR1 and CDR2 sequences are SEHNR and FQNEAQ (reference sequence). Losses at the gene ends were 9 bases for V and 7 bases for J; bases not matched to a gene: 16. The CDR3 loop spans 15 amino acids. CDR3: CASRTFRQGVGEQYF. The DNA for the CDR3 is TGTGCCAGTAGAACATTCCGACAGGGGGTGGGTGAGCAGTACTTC. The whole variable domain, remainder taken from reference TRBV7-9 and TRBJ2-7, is DTGVSQNPRHKITKRGQNVTFRCDPISEHNRLYWYRQTLGQGPEFLTYFQNEAQLEKSRLLSDRFSAERPKGSFSTLEIQRTEQGDSAMYLCASRTFRQGVGEQYFGPGTRLTVT.

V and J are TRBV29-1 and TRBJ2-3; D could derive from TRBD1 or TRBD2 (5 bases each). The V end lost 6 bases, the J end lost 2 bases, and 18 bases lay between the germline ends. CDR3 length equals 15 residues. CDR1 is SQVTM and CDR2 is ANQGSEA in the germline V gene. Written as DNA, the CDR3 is TGCAGCGTCGCCACAAACATCGGGACCACAGATACGCAGTATTTT. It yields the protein CSVATNIGTTDTQYF.

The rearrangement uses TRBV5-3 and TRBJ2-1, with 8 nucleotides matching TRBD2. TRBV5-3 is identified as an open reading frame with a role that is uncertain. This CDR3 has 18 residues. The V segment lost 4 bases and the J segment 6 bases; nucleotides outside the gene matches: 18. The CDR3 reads CARSTRGKRENGVNEQFF. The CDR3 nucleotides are TGTGCCAGAAGCACTCGTGGGAAGCGGGAGAATGGTGTCAATGAGCAGTTCTTC.